What follows are 15 T cell receptor beta chains derived from one specimen sequenced in a study of T cell clonality in common variable immunodeficiency. Using immunoSEQ multiplex PCR, the repertoire was profiled, and TCRdb retains in-frame clones only, with some absent. In total the sample includes 80,000 or so clones, none of them seen once. Sequencing input: peripheral blood mononuclear cells. All receptors derive from a person between 18 and 70 years old in good health.

The sample holds many counts of this clone. The read finishes 3 residues shy of the CDR3 end, and the germline J gene is used to complete it. The V call is TRBV20-1, the J call TRBJ2-7; tentatively, D is TRBD2 (5 bases). Between the trimmed V and J ends, which lost 0 bases and 4 bases, there was a span of 16 bases. The CDR3 has 15 amino acids. In germline, CDR1 is DFQATT, CDR2 SNEGSKA (reference sequence). CDR3 loop: CSARDLDRGTYEQYF. The sequenced part of the CDR3 DNA is TGCAGTGCTAGAGATCTCGACCGGGGTACGTACGAG.

This clone has just a few counts. The CDR3 end lies 3 residues beyond the end of the read and is filled in from the germline J gene. The chain is built from TRBV20-1 and TRBJ1-2; 9 bases match TRBD1. The V gene's germline CDR1 is DFQATT and CDR2 SNEGSKA (reference sequence). This CDR3 is built from 14 residues. This chain's CDR3 is CSARRGQGGNEYTF. The DNA read from the CDR3 is TGCAGTGCTAGACGGGGACAGGGAGGAAATGAA.

At least ten counts were recorded for this clone. Read sequence stops 3 residues before the CDR3 end, and the germline J gene provides the missing end. J is TRBJ1-4 and V is TRBV7-2; D perhaps matches TRBD1 (5 bases). The V end was cut by 6 bases, the J end by 0 bases, with 8 bases between. The CDR3 is 14 residues long. CDR1 and CDR2 from the germline V gene are SGHTA and FQGNSA. CDR3 in amino acids: CASRMTATNEKLFF. The DNA read from the CDR3 is TGTGCCAGCAGGATGACAGCAACTAATGAAAAA.

In this sample, this clone turned up many times. Coverage ceases 3 residues before the CDR3 finishes, and the germline J gene fills in the end. V gene TRBV7-3 combines with J gene TRBJ2-1; 9 bases align to TRBD1. Looked up from germline, CDR1 is SGHTA and CDR2 is FQGTGA. CDR3 length: 15 amino acids. Trimming at V came to 5 bases and at J to 4 bases, leaving 6 bases not matched to a gene. The sequenced CDR3 bases are TGTGCCAGCAGCCCTGGGACAGGGCTATACAATGAG. Translated: CASSPGTGLYNE. The CDR3, in full, reads CASSPGTGLYNEQFF.

About this clone itself: The CDR3 end is not reached by the read, which stops 3 residues before it; the germline J gene fills it in. This rearrangement joins TRBV5-1 to TRBJ2-3; TRBD2 matches at 9 bases. The CDR3 loop spans 15 amino acids. The ends lost 0 bases at V and 5 bases at J; junction bases unmatched: 4. CDR1 is SGHRS, CDR2 YFSETQ, per germline. The CDR3 DNA, read in part, is TGCGCCAGCAGCTTGGTAGCGGGAGAAGGAGATACG. Translated: CASSLVAGEGDT. The whole CDR3 region reads CASSLVAGEGDTQYF.

There are many counts of this clone. The CDR3 goes on 3 residues after the read ends, and that part is filled in from the germline J gene. The chain couples TRBV20-1 to TRBJ2-3, with 9 nucleotides matching TRBD2. Germline trimming cut 5 bases from V and 0 bases from J; bases unmatched to any gene: 15. The CDR3 loop spans 18 amino acids. Germline loops: CDR1 DFQATT, CDR2 SNEGSKA (reference sequence). Incomplete CDR3 DNA: TGCAGTGCTCAAAACCAGATTAGCGGGAGAGGGAGCACAGATACG. Protein: CSAQNQISGRGSTDT. The full CDR3 reads CSAQNQISGRGSTDTQYF.

Ten or more counts support this clone. The sequence runs out 3 residues before the end of the CDR3; the remainder is reconstructed from the germline J gene. The J gene is TRBJ1-1, the V gene TRBV18, with 7 positions matching TRBD1. Trimming at V came to 5 bases and at J to 1 base, leaving 4 bases not matched to a gene. Germline lookup yields CDR1 KGHSH and CDR2 LQKENI. The CDR3 runs 14 residues. Partial CDR3 DNA: TGTGCCAGCTCATCTAGGACAGGGAACACTGAA. Translation gives CASSSRTGNTE. The full-length CDR3 reads as CASSSRTGNTEAFF.

This clone was counted at least ten times. The CDR3 sequence: CASSLGGGTQYF. The DNA read from the CDR3 is TGTGCCAGCAGCTTAGGCGGCGGGACC. This chain uses TRBV11-2 with TRBJ2-5; unclear D gene. The sequence runs out 3 residues before the end of the CDR3; the remainder is reconstructed from the germline J gene. CDR1 and CDR2 from the germline V gene are SGHAT and FQNNGV. The CDR3 sequence is 12 residues long. V lost 1 base, J lost 7 bases, and 7 bases lay in between. Full variable domain (rest looked up from reference TRBV11-2 and TRBJ2-5): EAGVAQSPRYKIIEKRQSVAFWCNPISGHATLYWYQQILGQGPKLLIQFQNNGVVDDSQLPKDRFSAERLKGVDSTLKIQPAKLEDSAVYLCASSLGGGTQYFGPGTRLLVL.

Many counts were recorded for this clone. With the read ending 3 residues before the CDR3 end, the germline J gene is used to fill in that end. The rearrangement uses TRBV19 and TRBJ2-3, with 10 bases matching TRBD1. CDR3 length: 17 residues. In germline, CDR1 is LNHDA, CDR2 SQIVND (reference sequence). With 2 bases clipped from V and 1 base from J, the junction kept 6 bases outside the gene matches. CDR3 amino acids: CASSITGTGARTDTQYF. The covered CDR3 bases are TGTGCCAGTAGTATAACCGGGACAGGGGCCCGCACAGATACG.

This clone was seen repeatedly, ten times or more. With the read ending 3 residues before the CDR3 end, the germline J gene is used to fill in that end. This chain joins TRBV20-1 and TRBJ2-7, with 11 nucleotides matching TRBD2. The CDR3 consists of 15 residues. Germline-derived CDR1 and CDR2 are DFQATT and SNEGSKA (reference sequence). The ends lost 2 bases at V and 2 bases at J; junction bases unmatched: 5. The CDR3 here is CSARPGTSGTYEQYF. Incomplete CDR3 DNA: TGCAGTGCTAGACCCGGGACTAGCGGAACCTACGAG.

This clone showed up many times. Read coverage stops 3 residues before the CDR3 terminus; the germline J gene supplies the remainder. This chain joins TRBV28 and TRBJ2-7; D gene ambiguous. The germline V gene has CDR1 MDHEN and CDR2 SYDVKM. Trimming took 3 bases from V and 5 from J, leaving 5 bases between them. There are 11 residues in the CDR3. The CDR3 DNA, read in part, is TGTGCCAGCAGTTTGTCGGACGAG. Translating it yields CASSLSDE. The entire CDR3 protein is CASSLSDEQYF.

This clone was seen at least ten times. The read ends 3 residues shy of where the CDR3 ends; the end is completed using the germline J gene. The chain has TRBV7-8 and TRBJ2-7, with TRBD1 matching 10 bases. The CDR3 runs to 12 residues. Germline V gene lookup returns CDR1 SGHVS and CDR2 FQNEAQ. V was clipped by 8 bases and J by 5 bases; unmatched bases: 3. The CDR3: CASRDRGHEQYF. The CDR3 DNA, read in part, is TGTGCCAGCCGGGACAGGGGCCACGAG.

This clone was detected a few times. The read terminates 3 residues ahead of where the CDR3 ends, so the germline J gene completes it. V is TRBV6-4 and J is TRBJ2-7; TRBD1 might be the D (6 bases). The CDR3 extends over 14 amino acids. Per germline, CDR1 MRHNA and CDR2 SNTAGT. V lost 6 bases to trimming and J lost 3 bases, with 15 bases between them. CDR3 DNA, as far as it was read: TGTGCCAGCAGGTTGGGGGCCCGCCTCTACGAG. It yields the protein CASRLGARLYE. Given in full, the CDR3 is CASRLGARLYEQYF.

This clone occurred many times. The CDR3 loop is CASSARGTGQETQYF. The CDR3 bases that were read are TGTGCCAGCAGCGCACGCGGGACAGGGCAAGAGACC. This chain joins TRBV7-9 and TRBJ2-5; TRBD1 matches at 9 bases. The DNA ends 3 residues before the CDR3 does, and the rest of the CDR3 is filled in from the germline J gene. CDR1 SEHNR and CDR2 FQNEAQ come from the germline V gene (reference sequence). V shed 5 bases, J shed 2 bases, and the junction held 6 bases outside the gene matches. CDR3 length: 15 amino acids.

This clone was seen many times. The read falls 3 residues short of the CDR3 end, and the missing part is taken from the germline J gene. This chain links TRBV20-1 with TRBJ2-7; 11 bases fit TRBD1. Germline trimming cut 1 base from V and 3 bases from J; bases unmatched to any gene: 2. Germline lookup yields CDR1 DFQATT and CDR2 SNEGSKA (reference sequence). CDR3 length: 14 amino acids. The part of the CDR3 DNA that was read is TGCAGTGCTAGAGCCGGGACAGGGGGCTACGAG. It is translated as CSARAGTGGYE. The entire CDR3 protein reads CSARAGTGGYEQYF.